This T cell receptor beta chain was found in a study of CD8+CD57+ T cells in acquired aplastic anemia. By flow cytometry, patients selected for sequencing had shown an expansion of CD8+CD57+ cells. The V gene's germline CDR1 is SEHNR and CDR2 FQNEAQ (reference sequence). Trimming cost V 5 bases and J 1 base, with 20 bases left between them. This CDR3 has 18 amino acids. The study profiled TCR beta VDJ and CDR3 using genomic DNA as template. Via MiXCR, TCRdb re-called the reads, giving one row per CDR3 protein. The data hold 200,000 to 250,000 distinct CDR3 sequences, with around 45% observed a single time. This clonotype has at least ten counts.

This clonotype was sampled from a human donor with aplastic anemia. The V gene is TRBV7-9, the J gene TRBJ2-2, with D perhaps matching TRBD1 (6 bases). Sequenced: sorted CD4+, CD8+, or CD8+CD57+ T cells (not recorded which) from PBMCs. In nucleotides, the CDR3 is TGTGCCAGCAGCCTCCCCCTGGGGGACACTCGGAACACCGGGGAGCTGTTTTTT. It translates to CASSLPLGDTRNTGELFF.